This T cell receptor beta chain was retrieved from a study of cytomegalovirus exposure and HLA in healthy donors. These donors, healthy bone marrow donors, were studied. The PCR had 60 Vbeta and 13 Jbeta primers. Sequencing was performed with immunoSEQ multiplex PCR; in TCRdb, only in-frame clones are kept and a portion is missing. This table has around 100,000 clones, 70% to 85% appearing once. This CDR3 contains 15 residues. Germline V gene data show CDR1 as SSHAT and CDR2 as FNYEAQ (reference sequence). This clone was detected only once. The antigen is unknown. One end of the junction varies from germline; a read error may be responsible. Study-wide findings and caveats: HLA allele associations emerged for 16,951 TCR beta sequences in a later analysis, at 0.05 false discovery rate. Associated with cytomegalovirus, according to the listing, were 150 to 200 TCR beta chains. A few CMV-associated chains were confirmed in vitro to be specific for CMV antigens.

The genes are TRBV7-7 and TRBJ2-2; 10 bases line up with TRBD1. Sequencing was done on a sample of PBMCs. This clonotype was obtained from a woman younger than 35 in good health and CMV-seronegative. CDR3: CASSFGTGVTGELFF. For the CDR3, the DNA is TGTGCTAGCAGCTTCGGGACAGGGGTCACCGGGGAGCTGTTTTTT.